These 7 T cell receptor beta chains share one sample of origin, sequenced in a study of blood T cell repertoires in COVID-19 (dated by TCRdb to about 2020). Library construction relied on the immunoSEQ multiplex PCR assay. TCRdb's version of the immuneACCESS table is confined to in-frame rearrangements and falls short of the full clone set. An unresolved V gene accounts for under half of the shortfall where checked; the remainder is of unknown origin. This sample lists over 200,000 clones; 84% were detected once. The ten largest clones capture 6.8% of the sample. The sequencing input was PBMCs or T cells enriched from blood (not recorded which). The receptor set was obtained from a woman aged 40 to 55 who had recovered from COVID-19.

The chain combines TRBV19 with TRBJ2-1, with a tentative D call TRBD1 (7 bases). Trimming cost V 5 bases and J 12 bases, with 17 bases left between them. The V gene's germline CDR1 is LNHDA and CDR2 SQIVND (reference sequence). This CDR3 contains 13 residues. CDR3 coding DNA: TGTGCCAGTAGTCGTGGGAACAGGGGAGGGCAGTTCTTC. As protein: CASSRGNRGGQFF.

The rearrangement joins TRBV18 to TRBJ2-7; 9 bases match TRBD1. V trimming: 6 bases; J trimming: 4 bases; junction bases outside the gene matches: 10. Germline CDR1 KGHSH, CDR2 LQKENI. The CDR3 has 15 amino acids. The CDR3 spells CASSPGQGRTYEQYV. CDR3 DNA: TGTGCCAGCTCTCCAGGACAGGGGCGAACATACGAGCAGTACGTC.

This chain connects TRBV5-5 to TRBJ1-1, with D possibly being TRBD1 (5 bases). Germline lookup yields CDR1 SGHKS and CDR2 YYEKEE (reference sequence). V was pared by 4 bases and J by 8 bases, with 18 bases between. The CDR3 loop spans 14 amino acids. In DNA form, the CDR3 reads TGTGCCAGCAGCGGAAATTCGGCAGGGTCCGAAGCTTTCTTT. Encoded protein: CASSGNSAGSEAFF.

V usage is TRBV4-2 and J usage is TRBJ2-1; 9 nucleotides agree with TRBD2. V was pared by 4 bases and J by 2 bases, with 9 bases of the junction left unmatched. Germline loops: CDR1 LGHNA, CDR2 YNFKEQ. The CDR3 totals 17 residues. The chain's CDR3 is CASSRGVASGAYNEQFF. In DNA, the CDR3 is TGTGCCAGCAGCCGAGGGGTCGCTAGCGGGGCCTACAATGAGCAGTTCTTC.

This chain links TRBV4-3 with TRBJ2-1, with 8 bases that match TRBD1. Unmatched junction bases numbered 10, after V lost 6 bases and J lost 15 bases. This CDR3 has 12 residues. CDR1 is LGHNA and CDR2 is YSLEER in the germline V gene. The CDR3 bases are TGCGCCAGCAGTCTGGACAGGGCGGTTCCGTTCTTC. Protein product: CASSLDRAVPFF.

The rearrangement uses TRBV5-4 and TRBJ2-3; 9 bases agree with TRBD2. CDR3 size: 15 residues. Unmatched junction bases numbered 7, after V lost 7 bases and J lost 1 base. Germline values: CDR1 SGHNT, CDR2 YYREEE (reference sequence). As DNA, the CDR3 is TGTGCCAGCTCCCAAGGCGGGAGGGGCACAGATACGCAGTATTTT. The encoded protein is CASSQGGRGTDTQYF. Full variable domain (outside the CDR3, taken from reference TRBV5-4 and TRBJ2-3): ETGVTQSPTHLIKTRGQQVTLRCSSQSGHNTVSWYQQALGQGPQFIFQYYREEENGRGNFPPRFSGLQFPNYSSELNVNALELDDSALYLCASSQGGRGTDTQYFGPGTRLTVL.

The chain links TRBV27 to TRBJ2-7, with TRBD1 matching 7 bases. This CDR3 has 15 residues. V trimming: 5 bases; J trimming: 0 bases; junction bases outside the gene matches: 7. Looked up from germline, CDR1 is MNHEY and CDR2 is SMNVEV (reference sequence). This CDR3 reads CASSPRDSLSYEQYF. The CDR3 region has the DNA TGTGCCAGCAGTCCCCGGGACAGCCTCTCCTACGAGCAGTACTTC.